This T cell receptor (beta chain) was identified in a study of T cell responses to AZD1222 COVID-19 vaccine. Study-wide background: Analysis merged second doses at about 4 or about 12 weeks. Study results and limitations: The CD4 TCRs associated with vaccination extended across spike and predominated at 160-218 and 743-854. Researchers took repertoire samples only after the peak T cell response had come. At study baseline, merely roughly 6 AZD1222 recipients were seropositive.

Method: immunoSEQ multiplex PCR; TCRdb's copy keeps in-frame clones and lacks some. The sample has roughly 160,000 clones, 91% seen once; the top ten hold around 1.8%. Turning to this clone: What it recognizes is unknown.

The sequence was obtained from an adult in good health. The sequenced sample was peripheral blood, obtained on day 0 of AZD1222 vaccination.

In DNA, the CDR3 is TGTGCCATCAGTGAGTCTCGGGGACAGGGTCACCACGAGCAGTACTTC. Its translation: CAISESRGQGHHEQYF. This chain links TRBV10-3 with TRBJ2-7, with TRBD1 matching over 9 bases. The CDR3 totals 16 residues. V lost 0 bases, J lost 5 bases, and 8 bases stayed unmatched. Germline V CDR1 and CDR2: ENHRY, SYGVKD.